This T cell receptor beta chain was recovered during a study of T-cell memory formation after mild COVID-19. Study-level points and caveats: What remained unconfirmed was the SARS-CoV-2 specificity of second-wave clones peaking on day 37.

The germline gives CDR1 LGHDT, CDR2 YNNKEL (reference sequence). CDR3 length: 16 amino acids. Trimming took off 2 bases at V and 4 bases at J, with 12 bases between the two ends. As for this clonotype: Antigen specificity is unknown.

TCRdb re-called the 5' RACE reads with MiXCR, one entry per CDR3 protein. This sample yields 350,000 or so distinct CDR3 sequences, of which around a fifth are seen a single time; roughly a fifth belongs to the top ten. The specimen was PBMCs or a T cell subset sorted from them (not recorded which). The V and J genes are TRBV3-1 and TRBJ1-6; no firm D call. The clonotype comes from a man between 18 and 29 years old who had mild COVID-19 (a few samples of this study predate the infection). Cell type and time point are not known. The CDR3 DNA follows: TGTGCCAGCAGCCAAAATACGGGGAAATATAATTCACCCCTCCACTTT. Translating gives CASSQNTGKYNSPLHF.